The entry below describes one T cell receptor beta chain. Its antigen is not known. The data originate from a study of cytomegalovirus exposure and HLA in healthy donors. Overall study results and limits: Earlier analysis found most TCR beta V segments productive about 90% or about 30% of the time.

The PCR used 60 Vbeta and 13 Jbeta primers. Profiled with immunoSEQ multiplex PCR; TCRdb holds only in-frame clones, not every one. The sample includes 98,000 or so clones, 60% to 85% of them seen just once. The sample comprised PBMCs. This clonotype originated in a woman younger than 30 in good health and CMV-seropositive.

The CDR3 reads CASSPGGSTDTQYF. The CDR3 coding sequence is TGTGCCAGCAGCCCCGGGGGGAGCACAGATACGCAGTATTTT. The chain couples TRBV5-4 to TRBJ2-3; 7 bases align to TRBD2. The germline V gene encodes CDR1 SGHNT and CDR2 YYREEE (reference sequence). Trimming removed 4 bases from V and 0 bases from J; junction bases left unmatched: 2. The CDR3 extends over 14 amino acids.